The clone carrying this TCR beta chain was found many times. The CDR3 is 14 residues long. Germline-derived CDR1 and CDR2 are SNHLY and FYNNEI. V lost 2 bases to trimming and J lost 7 bases, with 14 bases between them. The data belong to a study of blood T cell repertoires in COVID-19. The method was immunoSEQ multiplex PCR; TCRdb's version includes in-frame clones alone and lacks a portion of them. The data contain about 380,000 clones, around 85% of them seen just once; the ten biggest clones take up 3% to 4.5%. This sequence joins TRBV2 and TRBJ1-2; maybe TRBD1 (5 bases). Material: peripheral blood. The clonotype comes from a woman between 18 and 30 years old with acute or convalescent COVID-19. For the CDR3, the DNA is TGTGCCAGCAGTGAATATGGAGGGGAGAGTGGCTACACCTTC. Protein sequence: CASSEYGGESGYTF.